This T cell receptor (beta chain) was sequenced during a study of T-cell reconstitution after alpha-beta-depleted transplantation in children. As it was prepared, the TCRbeta library received unique molecular identifiers. TCRdb independently ran MiXCR on the PCR reads; one entry per CDR3 protein. The sample has 350,000 to 400,000 distinct CDR3 sequences; around 20% are singletons. Trimming removed 1 base from V and 8 bases from J, with 20 bases in between. The CDR3 runs to 16 residues. Germline CDR1 is MNHEY and CDR2 is SMNVEV (reference sequence). The sequenced sample was PBMCs from the stem cell graft donor, obtained from the stem cell graft. The rearrangement links TRBV27 to TRBJ1-2; D is unclear. The source is a human donor who donated a stem cell graft to a child with acute myeloid leukemia. Here the CDR3 reads CASSLWGERGHGGYTF. The CDR3 nucleotides read TGTGCCAGCAGTTTATGGGGTGAAAGAGGTCACGGGGGCTACACCTTC.